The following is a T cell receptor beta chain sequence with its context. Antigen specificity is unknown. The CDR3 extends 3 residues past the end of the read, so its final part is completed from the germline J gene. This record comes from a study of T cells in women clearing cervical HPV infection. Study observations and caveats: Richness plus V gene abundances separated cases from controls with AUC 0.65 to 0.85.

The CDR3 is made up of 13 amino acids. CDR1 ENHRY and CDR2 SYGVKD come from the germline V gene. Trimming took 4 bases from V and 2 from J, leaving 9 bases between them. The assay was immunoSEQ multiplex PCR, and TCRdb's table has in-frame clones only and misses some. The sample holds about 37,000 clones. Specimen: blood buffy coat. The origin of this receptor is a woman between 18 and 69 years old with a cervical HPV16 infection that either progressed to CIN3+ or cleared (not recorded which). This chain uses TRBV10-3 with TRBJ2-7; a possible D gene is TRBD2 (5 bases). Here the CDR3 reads CAISASGTYEQYF. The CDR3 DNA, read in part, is TGTGCCATCAGTGCGAGCGGAACCTACGAG.